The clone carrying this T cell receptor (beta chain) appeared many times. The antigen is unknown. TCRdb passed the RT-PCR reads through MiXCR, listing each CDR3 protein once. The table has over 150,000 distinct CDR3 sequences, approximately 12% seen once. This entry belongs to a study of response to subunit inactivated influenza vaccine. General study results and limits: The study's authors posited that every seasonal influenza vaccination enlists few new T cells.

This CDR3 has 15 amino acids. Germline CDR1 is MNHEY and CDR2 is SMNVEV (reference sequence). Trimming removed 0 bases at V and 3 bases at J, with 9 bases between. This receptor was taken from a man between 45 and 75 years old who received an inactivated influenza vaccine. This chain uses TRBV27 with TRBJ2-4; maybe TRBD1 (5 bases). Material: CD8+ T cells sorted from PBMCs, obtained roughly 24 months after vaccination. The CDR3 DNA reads TGTGCCAGCAGTTTATCAGGGGTGGGCAAAAACATTCAGTACTTC. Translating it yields CASSLSGVGKNIQYF.